This record looks at one TCR beta chain sequence and its context. The antigen remains unidentified. Germline trimming cut 2 bases from V and 0 bases from J; bases unmatched to any gene: 5. This CDR3 is 16 amino acids long. From germline, CDR1 is MNHEY and CDR2 SVGAGI. These data belong to a study of T-cell reconstitution after alpha-beta-depleted transplantation in children. Findings and caveats of the study: Several patients had high TCRbeta diversity at day 60; it came from surviving recipient T cells and thymic progenitors. It was newly produced T cells that mostly accounted for T-cell counts and diversity one year after transplant. By about two months after transplant, alpha-beta T cells reportedly arose from several hundred graft clones that had expanded.

Unique molecular identifiers were incorporated during preparation of the TCRbeta library. Via MiXCR, TCRdb re-called the PCR reads, giving one row per CDR3 protein. The table lists some 110,000 distinct CDR3 sequences, around 10% of them singletons, with under 40% in the top ten. The input for sequencing was PBMCs, taken before TCRalphabeta/CD19-depleted stem cell transplant. V usage is TRBV6-5 and J usage is TRBJ1-2, with 8 bases that match TRBD1. The source is a boy aged 2 to 9 with acute lymphoblastic leukemia, due to receive a stem cell transplant. The CDR3 is CASSYLDRATNYGYTF. For the CDR3, the DNA is TGTGCCAGCAGTTACCTGGACAGGGCCACTAACTATGGCTACACCTTC.